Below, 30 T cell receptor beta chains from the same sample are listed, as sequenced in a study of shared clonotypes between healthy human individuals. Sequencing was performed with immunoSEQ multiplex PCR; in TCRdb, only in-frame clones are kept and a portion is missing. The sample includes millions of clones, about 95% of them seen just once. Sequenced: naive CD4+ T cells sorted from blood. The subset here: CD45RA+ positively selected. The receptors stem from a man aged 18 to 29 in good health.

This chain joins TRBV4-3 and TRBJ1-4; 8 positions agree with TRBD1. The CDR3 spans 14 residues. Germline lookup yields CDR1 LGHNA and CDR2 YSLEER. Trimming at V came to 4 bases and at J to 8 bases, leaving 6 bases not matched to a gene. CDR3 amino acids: CASSLQGAGEKLFF. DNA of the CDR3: TGCGCCAGCAGCCTTCAGGGGGCCGGGGAAAAACTGTTTTTT.

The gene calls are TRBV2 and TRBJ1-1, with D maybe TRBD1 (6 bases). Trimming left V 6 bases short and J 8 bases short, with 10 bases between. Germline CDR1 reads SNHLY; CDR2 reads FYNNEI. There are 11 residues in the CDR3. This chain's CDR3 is CASRGGQEAFF. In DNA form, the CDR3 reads TGTGCCAGCAGGGGGGGGCAAGAAGCTTTCTTT.

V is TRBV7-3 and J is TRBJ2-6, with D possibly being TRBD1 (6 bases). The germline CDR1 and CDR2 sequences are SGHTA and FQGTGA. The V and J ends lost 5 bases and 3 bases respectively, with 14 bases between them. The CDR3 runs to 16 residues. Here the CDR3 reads CASSGQTGFGANVLTF. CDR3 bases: TGTGCCAGCAGCGGACAAACAGGGTTTGGGGCCAACGTCCTGACTTTC.

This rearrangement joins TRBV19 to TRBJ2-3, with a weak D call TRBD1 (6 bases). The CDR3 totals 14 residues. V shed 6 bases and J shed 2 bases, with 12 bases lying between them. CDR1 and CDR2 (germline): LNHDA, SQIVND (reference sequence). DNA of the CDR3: TGTGCCAGTAGCCCGACAGGTTTCACAGATACGCAGTATTTT. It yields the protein CASSPTGFTDTQYF.

The CDR3 loop reads CASIYGYREKLFF. The CDR3 DNA sequence: TGTGCCAGCATCTACGGGTATAGAGAAAAACTGTTTTTT. This rearrangement joins TRBV6-6 to TRBJ1-4; D ambiguous. The CDR3 consists of 13 residues. CDR1 MNHNY and CDR2 SVGAGI come from the germline V gene (reference sequence). Trimming cost V 7 bases and J 8 bases, with 14 bases left between them.

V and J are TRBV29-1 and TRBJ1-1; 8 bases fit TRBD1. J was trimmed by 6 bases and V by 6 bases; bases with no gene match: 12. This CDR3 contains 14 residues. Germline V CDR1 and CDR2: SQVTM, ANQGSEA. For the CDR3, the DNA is TGCAGCGTGCGCCGGGACAGGATAATTTCTGAAGCTTTCTTT. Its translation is CSVRRDRIISEAFF.

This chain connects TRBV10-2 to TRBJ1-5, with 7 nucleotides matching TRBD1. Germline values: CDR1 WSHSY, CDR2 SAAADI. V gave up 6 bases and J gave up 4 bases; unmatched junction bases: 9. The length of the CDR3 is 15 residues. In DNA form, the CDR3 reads TGCGCCAGCAGCGATGGACAGGCCCCGAATCAGCCCCAGCATTTT. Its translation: CASSDGQAPNQPQHF.

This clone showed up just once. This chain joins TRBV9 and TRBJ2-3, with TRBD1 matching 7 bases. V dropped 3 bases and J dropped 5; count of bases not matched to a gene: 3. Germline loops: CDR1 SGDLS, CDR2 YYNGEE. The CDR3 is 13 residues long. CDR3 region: CASSERGQDTQYF. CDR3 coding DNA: TGTGCCAGCAGCGAAAGGGGGCAAGATACGCAGTATTTT.

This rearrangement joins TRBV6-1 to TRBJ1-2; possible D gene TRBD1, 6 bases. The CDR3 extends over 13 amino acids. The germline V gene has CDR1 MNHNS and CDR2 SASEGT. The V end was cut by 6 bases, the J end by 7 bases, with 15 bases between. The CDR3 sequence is CASSEQGFAGYTF. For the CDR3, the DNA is TGTGCCAGCAGCGAACAGGGTTTCGCTGGCTACACCTTC.

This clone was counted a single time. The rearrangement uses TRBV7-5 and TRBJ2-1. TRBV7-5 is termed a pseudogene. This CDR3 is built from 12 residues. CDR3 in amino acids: CARTPLGNEQFF. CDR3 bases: TGTGCCAGAACCCCCCTGGGCAATGAGCAGTTCTTC.

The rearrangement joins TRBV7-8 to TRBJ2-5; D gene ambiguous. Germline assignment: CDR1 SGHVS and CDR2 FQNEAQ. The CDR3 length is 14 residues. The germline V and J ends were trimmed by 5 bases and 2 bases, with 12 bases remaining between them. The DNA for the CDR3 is TGTGCCAGCAGCCGTGTTAACCCGCAAGAGACCCAGTACTTC. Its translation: CASSRVNPQETQYF. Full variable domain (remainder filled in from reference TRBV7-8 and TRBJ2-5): GAGVSQSPRYKVAKRGQDVALRCDPISGHVSLFWYQQALGQGPEFLTYFQNEAQLDKSGLPSDRFFAERPEGSVSTLKIQRTQQEDSAVYLCASSRVNPQETQYFGPGTRLLVL.

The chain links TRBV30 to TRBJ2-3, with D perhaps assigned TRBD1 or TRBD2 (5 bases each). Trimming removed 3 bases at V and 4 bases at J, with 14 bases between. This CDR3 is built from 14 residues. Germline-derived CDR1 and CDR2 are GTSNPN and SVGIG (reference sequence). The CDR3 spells CAWSRDGGSDTQYF. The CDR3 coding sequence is TGTGCCTGGAGCCGGGACGGAGGCTCAGATACGCAGTATTTT.

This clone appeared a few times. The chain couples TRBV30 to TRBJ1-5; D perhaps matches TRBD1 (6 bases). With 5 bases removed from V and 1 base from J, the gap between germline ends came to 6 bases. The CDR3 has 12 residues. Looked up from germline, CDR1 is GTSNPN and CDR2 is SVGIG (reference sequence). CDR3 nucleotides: TGTGCCTGGGGGACAAGCAATCAGCCCCAGCATTTT. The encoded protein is CAWGTSNQPQHF.

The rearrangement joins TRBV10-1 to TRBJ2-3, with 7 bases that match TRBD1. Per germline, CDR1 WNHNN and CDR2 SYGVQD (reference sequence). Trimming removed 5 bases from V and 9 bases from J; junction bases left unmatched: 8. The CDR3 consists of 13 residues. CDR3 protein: CASSTGVMDTQYF. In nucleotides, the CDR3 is TGCGCCAGCAGTACAGGGGTCATGGACACGCAGTATTTT.

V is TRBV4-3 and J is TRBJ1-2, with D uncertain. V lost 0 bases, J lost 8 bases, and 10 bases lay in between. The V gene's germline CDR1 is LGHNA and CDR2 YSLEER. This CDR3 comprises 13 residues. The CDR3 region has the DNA TGCGCCAGCAGCCAAGAAAGGGTCGGAGGCTACACCTTC. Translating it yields CASSQERVGGYTF.

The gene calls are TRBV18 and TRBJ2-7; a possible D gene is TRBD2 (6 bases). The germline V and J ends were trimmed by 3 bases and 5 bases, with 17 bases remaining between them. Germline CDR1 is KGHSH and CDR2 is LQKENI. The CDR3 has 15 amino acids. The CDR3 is CASSPPVAGTNEQYF. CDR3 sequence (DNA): TGTGCCAGCTCACCCCCTGTGGCGGGAACAAACGAGCAGTACTTC.

The CDR3 DNA is TGCGCCAGCAGCCATGACAGGGAGAAATACGAGCAGTACTTC. It is translated as CASSHDREKYEQYF. This chain joins TRBV5-1 and TRBJ2-7, with 7 bases identical to TRBD1. This CDR3 has 14 amino acids. CDR1 and CDR2 from the germline V gene are SGHRS and YFSETQ. V gave up 4 bases and J gave up 4 bases; unmatched junction bases: 8. The whole variable domain, filled in from reference TRBV5-1 and TRBJ2-7, reads KAGVTQTPRYLIKTRGQQVTLSCSPISGHRSVSWYQQTPGQGLQFLFEYFSETQRNKGNFPGRFSGRQFSNSRSEMNVSTLELGDSALYLCASSHDREKYEQYFGPGTRLTVT.

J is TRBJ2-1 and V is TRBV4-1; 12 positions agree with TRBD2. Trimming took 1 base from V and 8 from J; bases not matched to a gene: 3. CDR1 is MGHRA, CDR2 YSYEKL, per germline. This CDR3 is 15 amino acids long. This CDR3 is CASSQGTSGMYEQFF. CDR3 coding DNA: TGCGCCAGCAGCCAAGGGACTAGCGGGATGTATGAGCAGTTCTTC.

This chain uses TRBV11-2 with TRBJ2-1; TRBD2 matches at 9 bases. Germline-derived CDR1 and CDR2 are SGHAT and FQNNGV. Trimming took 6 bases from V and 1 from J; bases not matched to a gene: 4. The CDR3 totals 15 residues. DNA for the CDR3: TGTGCCAGCAGACTAGCGGGCCTTTCCTACAATGAGCAGTTCTTC. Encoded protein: CASRLAGLSYNEQFF.

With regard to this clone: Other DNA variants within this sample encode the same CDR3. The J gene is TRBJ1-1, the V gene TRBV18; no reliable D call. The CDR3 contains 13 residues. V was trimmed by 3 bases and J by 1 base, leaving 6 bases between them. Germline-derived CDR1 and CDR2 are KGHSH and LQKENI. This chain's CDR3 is CASSPRQNTEAFF. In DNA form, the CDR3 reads TGTGCCAGCTCACCTCGACAGAACACTGAAGCTTTCTTT. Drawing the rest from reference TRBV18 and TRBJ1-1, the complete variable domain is NAGVMQNPRHLVRRRGQEARLRCSPMKGHSHVYWYRQLPEEGLKFMVYLQKENIIDESGMPKERFSAEFPKEGPSILRIQQVVRGDSAAYFCASSPRQNTEAFFGQGTRLTVV.

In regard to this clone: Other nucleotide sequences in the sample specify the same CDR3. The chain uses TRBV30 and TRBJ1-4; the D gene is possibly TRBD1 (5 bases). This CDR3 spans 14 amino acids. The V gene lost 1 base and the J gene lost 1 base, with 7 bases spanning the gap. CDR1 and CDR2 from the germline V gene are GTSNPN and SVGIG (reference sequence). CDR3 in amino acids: CAWSEGRTNEKLFF. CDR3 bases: TGTGCCTGGAGTGAGGGGCGAACTAATGAAAAACTGTTTTTT.

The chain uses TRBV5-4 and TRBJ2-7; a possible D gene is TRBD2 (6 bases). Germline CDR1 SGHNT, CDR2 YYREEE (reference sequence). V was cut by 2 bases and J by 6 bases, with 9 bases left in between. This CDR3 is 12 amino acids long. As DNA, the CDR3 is TGTGCCAGCAGCTTTGGAGGGGTCGAGCAGTACTTC. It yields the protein CASSFGGVEQYF.

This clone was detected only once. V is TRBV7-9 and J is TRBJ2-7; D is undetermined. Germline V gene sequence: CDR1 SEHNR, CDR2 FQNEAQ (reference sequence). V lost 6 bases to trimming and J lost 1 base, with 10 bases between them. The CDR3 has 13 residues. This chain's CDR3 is CASSGPNSYEQYF. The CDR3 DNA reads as TGTGCCAGCAGTGGGCCCAATTCCTACGAGCAGTACTTC.

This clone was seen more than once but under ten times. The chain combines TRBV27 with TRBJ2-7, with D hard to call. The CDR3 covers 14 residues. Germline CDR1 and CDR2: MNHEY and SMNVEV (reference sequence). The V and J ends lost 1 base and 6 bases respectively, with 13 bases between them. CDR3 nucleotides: TGTGCCAGCAGTTTATACACCGAACTGGGCGAGCAGTACTTC. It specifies CASSLYTELGEQYF.

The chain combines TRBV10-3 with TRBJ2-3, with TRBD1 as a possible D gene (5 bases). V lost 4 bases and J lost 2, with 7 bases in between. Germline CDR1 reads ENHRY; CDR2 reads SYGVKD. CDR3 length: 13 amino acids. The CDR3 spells CAISGGATDTQYF. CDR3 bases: TGTGCCATCAGTGGTGGGGCCACAGATACGCAGTATTTT.

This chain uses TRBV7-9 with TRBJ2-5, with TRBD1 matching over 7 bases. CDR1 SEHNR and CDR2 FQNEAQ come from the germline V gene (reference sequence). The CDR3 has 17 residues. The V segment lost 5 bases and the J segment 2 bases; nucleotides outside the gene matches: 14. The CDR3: CASSPHGDSLAQETQYF. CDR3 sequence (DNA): TGTGCCAGCAGCCCCCACGGGGACAGCCTCGCACAAGAGACCCAGTACTTC.

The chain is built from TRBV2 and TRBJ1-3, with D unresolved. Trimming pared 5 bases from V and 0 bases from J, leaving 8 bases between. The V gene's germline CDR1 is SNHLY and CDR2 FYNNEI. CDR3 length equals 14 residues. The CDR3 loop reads CASSPVASGNTIYF. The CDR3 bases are TGTGCCAGCAGTCCGGTAGCCTCTGGAAACACCATATATTTT.

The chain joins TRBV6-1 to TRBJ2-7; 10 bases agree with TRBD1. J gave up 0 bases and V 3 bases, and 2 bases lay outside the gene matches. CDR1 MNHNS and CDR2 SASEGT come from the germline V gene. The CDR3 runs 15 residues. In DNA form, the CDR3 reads TGTGCCAGCAGTGAGGACAGGGGGTTCTCCTACGAGCAGTACTTC. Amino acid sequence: CASSEDRGFSYEQYF.

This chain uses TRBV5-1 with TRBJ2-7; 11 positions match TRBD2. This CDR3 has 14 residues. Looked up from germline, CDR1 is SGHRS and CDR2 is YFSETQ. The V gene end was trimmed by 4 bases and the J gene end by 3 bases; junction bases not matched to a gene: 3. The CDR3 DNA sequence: TGCGCCAGCAGCACGGGACTAGCGGACTACGAGCAGTACTTC. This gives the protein CASSTGLADYEQYF.

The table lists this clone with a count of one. CDR3 sequence: CAIVTSSCTDTQYF. CDR3 nucleotide sequence: TGCGCCATCGTGACTAGCTCATGCACAGATACGCAGTATTTT. The chain is built from TRBV10-1 and TRBJ2-3, with 7 bases fitting TRBD2. CDR1 is WNHNN and CDR2 is SYGVQD in the germline V gene (reference sequence). The CDR3 consists of 14 residues. Trimming removed 10 bases from V and 1 base from J; junction bases left unmatched: 8.